Presented here are 20 T cell receptor beta chains from one specimen sequenced in a study of response to subunit inactivated influenza vaccine. TCRdb re-called the RT-PCR reads through MiXCR, storing one row per CDR3 protein. The sample holds just over 300,000 distinct CDR3 sequences, roughly 22% seen once. This specimen was PBMCs from blood, taken less than 22 months after vaccination. The receptor set was obtained from a man aged 45 to 75 who received an inactivated influenza vaccine.

This clonotype was counted only a few times. This chain uses TRBV6-2 or TRBV6-3 with TRBJ2-1; the match to TRBD1 covers 7 bases. The V segment lost 8 bases and the J segment 7 bases; nucleotides outside the gene matches: 8. This CDR3 is built from 13 residues. Germline values: CDR1 MNHEY, CDR2 SVGEGT. Here the CDR3 reads CASLPRGINEQFF. The CDR3 bases are TGTGCCAGCCTCCCCAGGGGGATTAATGAGCAGTTCTTC.

V is TRBV12-3 or TRBV12-4 and J is TRBJ2-7; 8 bases are shared with TRBD1. J lost 6 bases, V lost 5 bases, and 15 bases had no gene match. The CDR3 runs to 16 residues. CDR3 DNA sequence: TGTGCCAGCAGTCACAACAGGGGGGCCCTAAGTGCCGAGCAGTACTTC. Its protein is CASSHNRGALSAEQYF.

Points on this clonotype: One end of the junction fails to match germline, which may point to a read error. The V call is TRBV7-7, the J call TRBJ2-3; no clear D gene. The germline gives CDR1 SSHAT, CDR2 FNYEAQ (reference sequence). The length of the CDR3 is 14 residues. The CDR3 is CASSLGGSGDTQYF. The CDR3 region has the DNA TGTGCTAGCAGCTTAGGTGGCTCCGGAGATACGCAGTATTTT.

The chain recombines TRBV9 with TRBJ2-2, with D hard to call. The V gene lost 7 bases and the J gene lost 4 bases, with 11 bases spanning the gap. The CDR3 loop spans 13 amino acids. The germline CDR1 and CDR2 sequences are SGDLS and YYNGEE. CDR3 in DNA: TGTGCCAGCGCTGTACAGCCCACCGGGGAGCTGTTTTTT. Translated, it gives CASAVQPTGELFF.

The CDR3 protein is CASSLGTGVDTQYF. CDR3 sequence (DNA): TGTGCCAGCAGTTTAGGGACAGGGGTAGATACGCAGTATTTT. This chain joins TRBV12-3 or TRBV12-4 and TRBJ2-3; 9 nucleotides agree with TRBD1. There are 14 residues in the CDR3. Trimming took 1 base from V and 5 from J; bases not matched to a gene: 1.

V is TRBV9 and J is TRBJ1-2; no clear D gene. Germline V gene sequence: CDR1 SGDLS, CDR2 YYNGEE. The ends were cut back, 0 bases at V and 2 bases at J, with 8 bases in the middle. This CDR3 comprises 14 residues. CDR3 in DNA: TGTGCCAGCAGCGTAGCTGGCGGAAACTATGGCTACACCTTC. Protein product: CASSVAGGNYGYTF. Full variable domain (rest looked up from reference TRBV9 and TRBJ1-2): DSGVTQTPKHLITATGQRVTLRCSPRSGDLSVYWYQQSLDQGLQFLIQYYNGEERAKGNILERFSAQQFPDLHSELNLSSLELGDSALYFCASSVAGGNYGYTFGSGTRLTVV.

The chain is built from TRBV2 and TRBJ1-1, with D unresolved. The CDR3 loop spans 17 amino acids. Per the germline V gene, CDR1 is SNHLY and CDR2 is FYNNEI. Trimming removed 3 bases from V and 1 base from J, with 18 bases in between. CDR3 sequence: CASSESRRWWKNTEAFF. In DNA form, the CDR3 reads TGTGCCAGCAGTGAGTCCCGGCGGTGGTGGAAGAACACTGAAGCTTTCTTT. Together with reference TRBV2 and TRBJ1-1, the CDR3 gives the full variable domain: EPEVTQTPSHQVTQMGQEVILRCVPISNHLYFYWYRQILGQKVEFLVSFYNNEISEKSEIFDDQFSVERPDGSNFTLKIRSTKLEDSAMYFCASSESRRWWKNTEAFFGQGTRLTVV.

The chain uses TRBV5-1 and TRBJ1-6; TRBD1 agrees at 7 bases. CDR3 length: 14 residues. Germline CDR1 is SGHRS and CDR2 is YFSETQ. V shed 3 bases and J 7 bases; nucleotides not matched to a gene: 4. DNA of the CDR3: TGCGCCAGCAGCTGGACAGGAGCCAATTCACCCCTCCACTTT. It yields the protein CASSWTGANSPLHF.

V and J are TRBV5-1 and TRBJ2-3; the match to TRBD2 covers 7 bases. The V gene's germline CDR1 is SGHRS and CDR2 YFSETQ. The CDR3 has 18 amino acids. Unmatched junction bases numbered 10, after V lost 0 bases and J lost 0 bases. CDR3 sequence (DNA): TGCGCCAGCAGCTTGGCGCTAGCGGTAACTTCTAGCACAGATACGCAGTATTTT. It encodes CASSLALAVTSSTDTQYF.

The chain carries TRBV20-1 and TRBJ2-7; 8 bases map to TRBD2. Germline lookup yields CDR1 DFQATT and CDR2 SNEGSKA (reference sequence). The CDR3 consists of 15 residues. The V gene end was trimmed by 0 bases and the J gene end by 6 bases; junction bases not matched to a gene: 10. CDR3 in amino acids: CSARDLSRGDREQYF. Here the CDR3 DNA reads TGCAGTGCTAGAGATCTCTCGCGGGGGGACCGCGAGCAGTACTTC.

This chain joins TRBV20-1 and TRBJ1-3; a possible D gene is TRBD1 (5 bases). The CDR3 is made up of 14 amino acids. Trimming removed 6 bases from V and 3 bases from J, with 15 bases in between. Germline lookup yields CDR1 DFQATT and CDR2 SNEGSKA (reference sequence). The DNA of the CDR3 is TGCAGTGCCCCTAGGGGTTCGGGTGGAAACACCATATATTTT. Protein: CSAPRGSGGNTIYF.

This clonotype came up a few times. The J gene is TRBJ1-5, the V gene TRBV20-1, with 9 bases that match TRBD1. The V and J ends lost 0 bases and 7 bases, in that order; junction bases with no gene match: 4. Per germline, CDR1 DFQATT and CDR2 SNEGSKA (reference sequence). This CDR3 contains 14 residues. The CDR3 nucleotides read TGCAGTGCTAGAGATGACAGGGGGGAACAGCCCCAGCATTTT. Protein sequence: CSARDDRGEQPQHF.

The genes are TRBV12-3 or TRBV12-4 and TRBJ1-5; weak D call: TRBD1 (6 bases). V was cut by 7 bases and J by 2 bases, with 18 bases left in between. This CDR3 region has 16 residues. The CDR3 DNA reads TGTGCCAGCATGGTGGGGGGCGGTATCGGCAATCAGCCCCAGCATTTT. It translates to CASMVGGGIGNQPQHF.

This chain connects TRBV24-1 to TRBJ2-1; D not resolved. The CDR3 spans 14 residues. Trimming took off 4 bases at V and 2 bases at J, with 8 bases between the two ends. Per germline, CDR1 KGHDR and CDR2 SFDVKD. CDR3 in DNA: TGTGCCACCAGTGAGGGCGTCCCCTACAATGAGCAGTTCTTC. Protein sequence: CATSEGVPYNEQFF.

Only a few counts were recorded for this clonotype. The chain joins TRBV7-2 to TRBJ1-2; 12 bases are shared with TRBD1. Trimming removed 2 bases from V and 7 bases from J; junction bases left unmatched: 11. Germline V gene sequence: CDR1 SGHTA, CDR2 FQGNSA. The CDR3 has 17 residues. This CDR3 reads CASSLRPPGQGAGGYTF. The CDR3 DNA reads TGTGCCAGCAGCTTAAGGCCCCCGGGACAGGGGGCTGGTGGCTACACCTTC.

This clonotype appeared once. The junction and the germline gene differ at one end; a read error may be behind it. The V and J genes are TRBV12-3 or TRBV12-4 and TRBJ1-3, with D hard to call. This CDR3 is built from 14 residues. The CDR3 DNA reads as TGTGACAGCATTCTAGGTGGAACTGGAAACACCATATATTTT. Protein sequence: CDSILGGTGNTIYF.

This clonotype was seen only a few times. The genes are TRBV6-5 and TRBJ2-7; D possibly corresponds to TRBD1 (5 bases). V gave up 0 bases and J gave up 5 bases, with 17 bases separating them. CDR1 and CDR2 (germline): MNHEY, SVGAGI. The CDR3 totals 16 residues. The CDR3 loop is CASSYSLKAGWNEQYF. The DNA for the CDR3 is TGTGCCAGCAGTTACTCGCTGAAGGCAGGGTGGAACGAGCAGTACTTC.

This clonotype has more than one count but fewer than ten. DNA for the CDR3: TGCAGCGTCGGACAGATCATGAACACTGAAGCTTTCTTT. Its protein is CSVGQIMNTEAFF. The V gene is TRBV29-1, the J gene TRBJ1-1; possible D gene TRBD1, 6 bases. The CDR3 consists of 13 residues. V lost 6 bases to trimming and J lost 0 bases, with 11 bases between them. Germline-derived CDR1 and CDR2 are SQVTM and ANQGSEA.

This clonotype came up a few times. The chain couples TRBV29-1 to TRBJ2-1, with no clear D. Trimming left V 3 bases short and J 6 bases short, with 12 bases between. The V gene's germline CDR1 is SQVTM and CDR2 ANQGSEA. The CDR3 totals 13 residues. CDR3 in DNA: TGCAGCGTTGACGGCGGTGGATCCAATGAGCAGTTCTTC. Amino acid sequence: CSVDGGGSNEQFF.

This chain joins TRBV6-1 and TRBJ2-1, with D tentatively TRBD1 or TRBD2 (5 bases each). Trimming shortened V by 6 bases and J by 5 bases, and 14 bases separated the two germline ends. The CDR3 is 14 amino acids. Germline V gene sequence: CDR1 MNHNS, CDR2 SASEGT. CDR3 sequence: CASSHGTVNNEQFF. The DNA for the CDR3 is TGTGCCAGCAGCCACGGGACGGTGAACAATGAGCAGTTCTTC.